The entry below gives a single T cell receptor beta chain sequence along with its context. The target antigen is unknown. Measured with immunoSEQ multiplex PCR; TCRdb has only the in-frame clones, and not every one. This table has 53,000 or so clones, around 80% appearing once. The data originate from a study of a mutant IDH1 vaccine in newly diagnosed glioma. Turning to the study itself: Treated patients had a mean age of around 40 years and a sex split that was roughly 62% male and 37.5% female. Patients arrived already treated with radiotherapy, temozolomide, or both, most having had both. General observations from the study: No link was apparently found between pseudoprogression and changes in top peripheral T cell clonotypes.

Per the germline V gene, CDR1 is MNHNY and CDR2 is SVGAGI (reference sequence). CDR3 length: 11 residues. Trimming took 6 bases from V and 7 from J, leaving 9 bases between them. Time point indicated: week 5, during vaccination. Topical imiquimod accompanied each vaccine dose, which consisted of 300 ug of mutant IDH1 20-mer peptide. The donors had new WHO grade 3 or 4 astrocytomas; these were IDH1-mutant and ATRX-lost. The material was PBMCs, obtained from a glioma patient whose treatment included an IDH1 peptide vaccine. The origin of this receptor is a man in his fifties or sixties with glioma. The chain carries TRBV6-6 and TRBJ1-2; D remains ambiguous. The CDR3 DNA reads TGTGCCAGCAGGTACCAAGGTGGCTACACCTTC. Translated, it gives CASRYQGGYTF.